The rows below give T cell receptor beta chains drawn from one sample of a study of CD8+ T cells in alopecia areata. The repertoire was sequenced with immunoSEQ multiplex PCR; TCRdb's copy has only in-frame clones and lacks some. The data contain about 210,000 clones, around three fifths of them singletons. The sequencing used CD4+ T cells sorted from blood, collected at week 4, from a patient treated with tofacitinib. The origin of the receptors is a human donor with alopecia areata. Each CDR3 is given with its conserved first and last residue. D genes are given only for firm matches. The size field is filled for only some rows; it gives once, few, many or a size class.

cdr3_nt,cdr3_aa,j_call,clone_size,d_call,v_call
TGTGCCAGTGTAGGACAGGGAGGCACTGAAGCTTTCTTT,CASVGQGGTEAFF,TRBJ1-1,NA,TRBD1,TRBV19
TGTGCCAGCAGCCGTATGGGGGTGGCGCAAGAGACCCAGTACTTC,CASSRMGVAQETQYF,TRBJ2-5,NA,NA,TRBV2
TGTGCCAGCAGCTTGGGAGCGGGGGTCAACGACAATGAGCAGTTCTTC,CASSLGAGVNDNEQFF,TRBJ2-1,few,TRBD2,TRBV5-4
TGCGCCAGCAGCCGACGAACAGGGAGGGATACTGAAGCTTTCTTT,CASSRRTGRDTEAFF,TRBJ1-1,NA,NA,TRBV5-1
TGTGCCAGCAGTGAAGGGACCGTGACTTCCCACATTCAGTACTTC,CASSEGTVTSHIQYF,TRBJ2-4,NA,NA,TRBV2
TGTGCCAGCAGTGTCGGCGGGGTGAATGAGCAGTTCTTC,CASSVGGVNEQFF,TRBJ2-1,few,NA,TRBV2
TGCGCCAGCAGCCAAGATGGGCTAGCAGAGACCCAGTACTTC,CASSQDGLAETQYF,TRBJ2-5,few,NA,TRBV4-1
TGTGCCAGCAGTGAAGCCCCCATTAATCAGCCCCAGCATTTT,CASSEAPINQPQHF,TRBJ1-5,NA,NA,TRBV6-1
TGTGCCACCAACACGAGGGAGGAGAACACCGGGGAGCTGTTTTTT,CATNTREENTGELFF,TRBJ2-2,NA,NA,TRBV15
TGTGCCAGCAGCTTGGCGGGCGCTGGAAACACCATATATTTT,CASSLAGAGNTIYF,TRBJ1-3,NA,NA,TRBV7-9
TGCGCCAGCAGCCAAGTTCGGGGGGTAAAACAAGAGACCCAGTACTTC,CASSQVRGVKQETQYF,TRBJ2-5,few,TRBD2,TRBV4-1
TGTGCCAGCAGCTTAGCACAGGGGGCTGGAGCTTTCTTT,CASSLAQGAGAFF,TRBJ1-1,once,TRBD1,TRBV7-2
TGTGCCAGCAGCTCCACTAGCGGGGCGTGGTACGAGCAGTACTTC,CASSSTSGAWYEQYF,TRBJ2-7,NA,TRBD2,TRBV7-2
TGCAGCGTTCGAAGGGGACACCGGGAGACCCAGTACTTC,CSVRRGHRETQYF,TRBJ2-5,NA,NA,TRBV29-1
TGTGCCAGCAGCTCCTACGAGAATCAGCCCCAGCATTTT,CASSSYENQPQHF,TRBJ1-5,NA,NA,TRBV7-2
TGTGCCAGCAGTTTTATAGGGTTCCGGGAAGCTTTCTTT,CASSFIGFREAFF,TRBJ1-1,few,NA,TRBV28
TGTGCCAGCCAAGCGGGGGGCACAGATACGCAGTATTTT,CASQAGGTDTQYF,TRBJ2-3,once,TRBD2,TRBV2